The rows below give T cell receptor beta chains drawn from one sample of a study of T cells in Graves' hyperthyroidism and ophthalmopathy. TCRdb re-derived calls from the multiplex PCR reads in MiXCR, one entry per CDR3 protein. The data show roughly 530,000 distinct CDR3 sequences, approximately 17% seen once. Sequenced sample: blood. These receptors were collected from a woman aged 18 to 35 with Graves' ophthalmopathy. The CDR3 runs from the conserved cysteine through the conserved F or W. The D gene is left open where the match is weak. For some rows the clone size is stated as once, few or many, or as a class when expanded; others skip it.

size	V	length	J	D	CDR3	DNA
few	TRBV24-1	17	TRBJ2-3	TRBD1	CATSDSTNDRESDTQYF	TGTGCCACCAGTGATTCAACTAACGACAGGGAGTCAGATACGCAGTATTTT
.	TRBV7-9	17	TRBJ2-2	TRBD1	CASSIRQGASNTGELFF	TGTGCCAGCAGCATAAGACAGGGAGCCTCAAACACCGGGGAGCTGTTTTTT
few	TRBV19	13	TRBJ2-2	.	CASSPRGTEELFF	TGTGCCAGTAGTCCGCGCGGGACCGAGGAGCTGTTTTTT
few	TRBV28	16	TRBJ2-2	TRBD1	CASSPETGRRTGELFF	TGTGCCAGCAGTCCCGAGACAGGGCGTAGAACCGGGGAGCTGTTTTTT
.	TRBV7-2	16	TRBJ2-1	TRBD2	CASSPQPGLAGVEQFF	TGTGCCAGCAGCCCCCAGCCGGGACTAGCGGGAGTTGAGCAGTTCTTC
few	TRBV28	16	TRBJ1-6	.	CASSFRLFSYNSPLHF	TGTGCCAGCAGTTTCCGGCTATTCTCCTATAATTCACCCCTCCACTTT
many	TRBV28	16	TRBJ2-7	.	CASSLVPGTGSYEQYF	TGTGCCAGCAGTTTAGTCCCCGGGACGGGATCCTACGAGCAGTACTTC
many	TRBV5-5	16	TRBJ1-1	.	CASSSEWGRGDTEAFF	TGTGCCAGCAGCTCGGAATGGGGGAGAGGAGACACTGAAGCTTTCTTT
many	TRBV20-1	13	TRBJ1-1	.	CSARDREVTEAFF	TGCAGTGCTAGAGACAGGGAGGTCACTGAAGCTTTCTTT
few	TRBV6-4	14	TRBJ2-2	TRBD2	CASRNSGSGGELFF	TGTGCCAGCAGGAATAGCGGGAGTGGCGGGGAGCTGTTTTTT
.	TRBV5-4	15	TRBJ2-2	TRBD1	CASSRTGWYTGELFF	TGTGCCAGCAGCCGGACAGGGTGGTACACCGGGGAGCTGTTTTTT
.	TRBV2	14	TRBJ2-7	TRBD1	CASSGRTGVDEQYF	TGTGCCAGCAGTGGGCGGACAGGGGTGGACGAGCAGTACTTC
few	TRBV9	15	TRBJ2-5	.	CASSVGGGGHGTQYF	TGTGCCAGCAGCGTAGGAGGGGGAGGTCATGGGACCCAGTACTTC
.	TRBV14	19	TRBJ2-2	TRBD1	CASRLRDRDPNANTGELFF	TGTGCCAGCAGGCTCCGGGACAGGGACCCCAACGCGAACACCGGGGAGCTGTTTTTT
many	TRBV13	17	TRBJ1-2	TRBD1	CASSLGYPGQGDYGYTF	TGTGCCAGCAGCTTAGGCTATCCGGGACAGGGGGACTATGGCTACACCTTC
.	TRBV20-1	11	TRBJ1-5	.	CSARAREKKYF	TGCAGTGCTAGAGCCCGGGAGAAAAAATATTTT
many	TRBV7-2	16	TRBJ2-5	TRBD2	CASSSTFRGEGETQYF	TGTGCCAGCAGCTCCACATTCCGGGGGGAGGGAGAGACCCAGTACTTC
many	TRBV27	14	TRBJ2-7	TRBD2	CASSFGGGSYEQYF	TGTGCCAGCAGTTTTGGGGGGGGTTCCTACGAGCAGTACTTC
many	TRBV5-1	18	TRBJ2-2	TRBD2	CASSSGLAGGPGTGELFF	TGCGCCAGCAGCTCGGGACTAGCGGGAGGGCCGGGCACCGGGGAGCTGTTTTTT
few	TRBV4-3	14	TRBJ2-7	.	CASSPRDGTYEQYF	TGCGCCAGCAGCCCCCGGGACGGAACCTACGAGCAGTACTTC
.	TRBV5-1	15	TRBJ2-5	.	CASSCAGTDEETQYF	TGCGCCAGCAGCTGTGCCGGGACGGATGAGGAGACCCAGTACTTC
many	TRBV5-1	16	TRBJ2-1	.	CASSLDKSSSYNEQFF	TGCGCCAGCAGCCTCGACAAGTCGAGCTCCTACAATGAGCAGTTCTTC
once	TRBV6-1	14	TRBJ1-5	.	CASSEGWSNQPQHF	TGTGCCAGCAGTGAAGGCTGGAGCAATCAGCCCCAGCATTTT
many	TRBV7-6	13	TRBJ1-2	.	CASSLEAEGSYTF	TGTGCCAGCAGCTTAGAAGCTGAGGGGAGCTACACCTTC
many	TRBV28	15	TRBJ1-5	.	CASSLRGTSNQPQHF	TGTGCCAGCAGTTTACGGGGGACCAGCAATCAGCCCCAGCATTTT
few	TRBV5-5	15	TRBJ2-3	TRBD1	CASSYTGTEGDTQYF	TGTGCCAGCAGCTACACCGGGACAGAGGGAGATACGCAGTATTTT
.	TRBV14	17	TRBJ1-5	.	CASSQASKGSGNQPQHF	TGTGCCAGCAGCCAGGCTTCAAAGGGGTCGGGCAATCAGCCCCAGCATTTT
.	TRBV6-1	14	TRBJ1-2	.	CASSPTSTPNGYTF	TGTGCCAGCAGTCCCACGTCCACCCCAAATGGCTACACCTTC
.	TRBV20-1	14	TRBJ1-2	.	CSAREPGQSYGYTF	TGCAGTGCTAGGGAACCGGGACAAAGCTACGGCTACACCTTC
many	TRBV18	14	TRBJ1-1	.	CASSPMGRNTEAFF	TGTGCCAGCTCACCAATGGGGAGGAACACTGAAGCTTTCTTT
.	TRBV15	14	TRBJ1-4	.	CATSRDRTNEKLFF	TGTGCCACCAGCAGGGACAGAACTAATGAAAAACTGTTTTTT
many	TRBV20-1	15	TRBJ2-5	TRBD2	CSARVGWGSGATQYF	TGCAGTGCTAGAGTCGGGTGGGGTAGCGGGGCGACCCAGTACTTC
.	TRBV19	17	TRBJ2-1	TRBD2	CASTPRLAIERANEQFF	TGTGCCAGTACCCCGCGACTAGCCATCGAGAGGGCGAATGAGCAGTTCTTC
once	TRBV6-2/TRBV6-3	16	TRBJ2-5	.	CASSSGGGPGQETQYF	TGTGCCAGCAGCTCAGGGGGAGGGCCGGGACAAGAGACCCAGTACTTC
.	TRBV5-5	16	TRBJ2-2	.	CASSLVPSGDTGELFF	TGTGCCAGCAGCTTGGTCCCCAGTGGTGACACCGGGGAGCTGTTTTTT
.	TRBV6-5	19	TRBJ2-2	TRBD2	CASSCSKGLAGINTGELFF	TGTGCCAGCAGTTGCTCGAAGGGACTAGCGGGAATAAACACCGGGGAGCTGTTTTTT
many	TRBV28	14	TRBJ2-5	.	CASSLRSEQETQYF	TGTGCCAGCAGTTTAAGGTCAGAACAAGAGACCCAGTACTTC
many	TRBV30	14	TRBJ1-2	.	CAWTGDGLNYGYTF	TGTGCCTGGACGGGGGACGGGCTCAACTATGGCTACACCTTC
many	TRBV28	14	TRBJ1-2	TRBD1	CASTDPGQGDGYTF	TGTGCCAGCACGGATCCGGGACAGGGAGATGGCTACACCTTC
.	TRBV30	12	TRBJ2-1	.	CAWSSLRRLQFF	TGTGCCTGGAGTTCGTTAAGACGGTTACAGTTCTTC
few	TRBV16	15	TRBJ1-2	.	CASSQSRGGSDGYTF	TGTGCCAGCAGCCAATCGCGGGGGGGTTCAGATGGCTACACCTTC
many	TRBV7-2	16	TRBJ2-2	TRBD2	CASSQRTSGGIGELFF	TGTGCCAGCAGCCAGAGGACTAGCGGGGGGATTGGGGAGCTGTTTTTT
many	TRBV6-1	15	TRBJ1-1	.	CASSEVRRVNTEAFF	TGTGCCAGCAGTGAAGTTAGGAGGGTGAACACTGAAGCTTTCTTT
.	TRBV25-1	15	TRBJ2-2	TRBD1	CASSESKGGGGELFF	TGTGCCAGCAGTGAATCTAAAGGGGGCGGCGGGGAGCTGTTTTTT
many	TRBV28	14	TRBJ2-7	TRBD2	CASRASGSSYEQYF	TGTGCCAGCAGGGCTAGCGGTAGCTCCTACGAGCAGTACTTC
.	TRBV19	16	TRBJ2-2	TRBD2	CASSIQAGGSTGELFF	TGTGCCAGTAGTATCCAAGCGGGGGGGAGCACCGGGGAGCTGTTTTTT
few	TRBV6-1	13	TRBJ2-5	.	CASSSELRQTQYF	TGTGCCAGCAGTTCGGAACTCCGACAGACCCAGTACTTC
many	TRBV5-1	13	TRBJ2-2	.	CASSLRDTGELFF	TGCGCCAGCAGCTTGCGGGACACCGGGGAGCTGTTTTTT
.	TRBV14	13	TRBJ1-6	.	CASSKVYNSPLHF	TGTGCCAGCAGCAAGGTTTATAATTCACCCCTCCACTTT
few	TRBV6-4	15	TRBJ1-2	TRBD1	CASRTYDQGAYGYTF	TGTGCCAGCAGGACCTACGATCAGGGGGCCTATGGCTACACCTTC
few	TRBV2	12	TRBJ2-7	.	CASSAHAYEQYF	TGTGCCAGCAGTGCCCACGCCTACGAGCAGTACTTC
many	TRBV27	13	TRBJ1-1	.	CASSLGQLTEAFF	TGTGCCAGCAGTTTAGGACAGCTCACTGAAGCTTTCTTT
many	TRBV2	10	TRBJ2-5	.	CASTQETQYF	TGTGCCAGCACCCAGGAGACCCAGTACTTC
many	TRBV20-1	13	TRBJ1-4	TRBD1	CSAGTGLNEKLFF	TGCAGTGCTGGGACAGGGCTTAATGAAAAACTGTTTTTT
few	TRBV27	14	TRBJ2-1	TRBD1	CASSLTGQGAEQFF	TGTGCCAGCAGTTTGACGGGACAGGGGGCTGAGCAGTTCTTC
few	TRBV5-6	12	TRBJ2-7	.	CASSSQDFEQYF	TGTGCCAGCAGCTCACAGGACTTCGAGCAGTACTTC
.	TRBV3-1	16	TRBJ2-5	TRBD2	CASSRTSGGIQETQYF	TGTGCCAGCAGTCGGACTAGCGGGGGAATACAAGAGACCCAGTACTTC
.	TRBV9	16	TRBJ2-1	TRBD2	CASSATGTSAYNEQFF	TGTGCCAGCAGCGCTACCGGGACTAGCGCTTACAATGAGCAGTTCTTC
many	TRBV7-9	15	TRBJ2-5	.	CASSLEDRPVVAQYF	TGTGCCAGCAGCCTAGAGGACCGTCCGGTGGTCGCCCAGTACTTC